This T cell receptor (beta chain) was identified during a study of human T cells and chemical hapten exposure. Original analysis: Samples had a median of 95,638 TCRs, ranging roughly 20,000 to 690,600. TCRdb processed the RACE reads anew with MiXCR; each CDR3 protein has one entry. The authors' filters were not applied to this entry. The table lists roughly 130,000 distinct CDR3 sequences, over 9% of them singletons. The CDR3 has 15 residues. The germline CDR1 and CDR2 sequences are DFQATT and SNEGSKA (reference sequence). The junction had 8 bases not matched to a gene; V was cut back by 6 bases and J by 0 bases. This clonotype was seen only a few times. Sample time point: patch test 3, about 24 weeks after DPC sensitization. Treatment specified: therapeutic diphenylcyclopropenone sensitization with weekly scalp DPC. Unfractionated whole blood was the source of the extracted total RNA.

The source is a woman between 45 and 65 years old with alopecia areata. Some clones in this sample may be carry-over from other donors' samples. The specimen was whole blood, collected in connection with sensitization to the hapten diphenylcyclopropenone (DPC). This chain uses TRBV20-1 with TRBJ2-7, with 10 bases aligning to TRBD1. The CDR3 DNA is TGCAGTGCCACCGGGACAGGGGATTTCTCCTACGAGCAGTACTTC. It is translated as CSATGTGDFSYEQYF.